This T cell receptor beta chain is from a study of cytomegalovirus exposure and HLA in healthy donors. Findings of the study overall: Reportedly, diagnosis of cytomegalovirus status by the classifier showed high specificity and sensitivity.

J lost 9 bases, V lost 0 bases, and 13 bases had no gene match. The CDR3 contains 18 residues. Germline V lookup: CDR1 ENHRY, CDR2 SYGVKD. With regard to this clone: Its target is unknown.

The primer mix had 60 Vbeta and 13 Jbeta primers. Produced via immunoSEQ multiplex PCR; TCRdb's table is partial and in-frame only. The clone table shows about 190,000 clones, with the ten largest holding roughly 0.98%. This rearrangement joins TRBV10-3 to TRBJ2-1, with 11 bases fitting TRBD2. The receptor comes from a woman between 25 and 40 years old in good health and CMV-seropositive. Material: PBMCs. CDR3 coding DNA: TGTGCCATCAGTGAGTCGATTGCTGGGACTAGCGGTGGAGGTGAGCAGTTCTTC. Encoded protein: CAISESIAGTSGGGEQFF.